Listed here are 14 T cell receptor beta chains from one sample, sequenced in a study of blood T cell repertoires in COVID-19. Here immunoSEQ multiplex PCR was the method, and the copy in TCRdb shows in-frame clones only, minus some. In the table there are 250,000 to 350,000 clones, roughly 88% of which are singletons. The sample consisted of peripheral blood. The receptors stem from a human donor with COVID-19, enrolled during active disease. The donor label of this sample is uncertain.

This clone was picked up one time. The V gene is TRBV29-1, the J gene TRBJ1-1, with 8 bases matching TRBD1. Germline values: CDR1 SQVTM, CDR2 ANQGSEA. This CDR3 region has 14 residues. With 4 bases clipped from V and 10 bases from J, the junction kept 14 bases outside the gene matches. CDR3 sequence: CSVVKGAGGRLAFF. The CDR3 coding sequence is TGCAGCGTTGTAAAGGGGGCAGGGGGCCGGTTAGCTTTCTTT.

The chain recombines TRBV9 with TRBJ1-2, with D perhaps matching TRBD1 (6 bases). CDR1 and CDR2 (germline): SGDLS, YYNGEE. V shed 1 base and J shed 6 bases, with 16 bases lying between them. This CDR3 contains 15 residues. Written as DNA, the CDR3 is TGTGCCAGCAGCGTATCCGGGGGGCATTGGGATGGCTACACCTTC. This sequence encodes CASSVSGGHWDGYTF.

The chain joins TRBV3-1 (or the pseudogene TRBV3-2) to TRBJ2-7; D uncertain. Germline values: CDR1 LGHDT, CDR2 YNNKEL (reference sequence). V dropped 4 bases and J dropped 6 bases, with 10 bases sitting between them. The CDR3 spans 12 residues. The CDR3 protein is CASSPQPGEQYF. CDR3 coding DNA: TGTGCCAGCAGCCCACAGCCTGGCGAGCAGTACTTC.

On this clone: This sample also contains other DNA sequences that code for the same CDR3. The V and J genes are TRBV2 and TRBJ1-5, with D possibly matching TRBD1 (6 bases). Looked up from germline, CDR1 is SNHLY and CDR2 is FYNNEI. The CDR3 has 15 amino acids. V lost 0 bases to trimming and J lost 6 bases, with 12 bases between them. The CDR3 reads CASSEARGAGQPQHF. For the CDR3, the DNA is TGTGCCAGCAGTGAAGCCCGGGGGGCGGGTCAGCCCCAGCATTTT.

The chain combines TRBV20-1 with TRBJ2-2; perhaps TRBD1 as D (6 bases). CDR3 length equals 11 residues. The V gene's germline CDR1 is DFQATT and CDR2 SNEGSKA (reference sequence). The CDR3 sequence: CRADSSRELFF. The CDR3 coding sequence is TGCAGGGCGGACAGTTCCAGGGAGCTGTTTTTT.

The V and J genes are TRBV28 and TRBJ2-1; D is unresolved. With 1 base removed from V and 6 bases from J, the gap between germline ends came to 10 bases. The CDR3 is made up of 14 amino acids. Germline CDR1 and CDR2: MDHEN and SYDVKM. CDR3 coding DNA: TGTGCCAGCAGTTTATCTTTTAGCTCCAATGAGCAGTTCTTC. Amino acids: CASSLSFSSNEQFF.

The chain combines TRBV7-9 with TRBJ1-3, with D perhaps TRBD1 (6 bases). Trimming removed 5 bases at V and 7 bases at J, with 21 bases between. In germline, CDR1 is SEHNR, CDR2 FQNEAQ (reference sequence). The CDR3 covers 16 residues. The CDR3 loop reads CASSDDYEQGGNTIYF. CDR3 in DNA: TGTGCCAGCAGCGACGATTACGAACAGGGAGGGAACACCATATATTTT.

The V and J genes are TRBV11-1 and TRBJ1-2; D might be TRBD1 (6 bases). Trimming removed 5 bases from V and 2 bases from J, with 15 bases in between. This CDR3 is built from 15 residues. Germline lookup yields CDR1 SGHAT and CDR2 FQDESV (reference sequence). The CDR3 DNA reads TGTGCCAGCAGCCCCTCCCGGACAGCCAACTATGGCTACACCTTC. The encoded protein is CASSPSRTANYGYTF.

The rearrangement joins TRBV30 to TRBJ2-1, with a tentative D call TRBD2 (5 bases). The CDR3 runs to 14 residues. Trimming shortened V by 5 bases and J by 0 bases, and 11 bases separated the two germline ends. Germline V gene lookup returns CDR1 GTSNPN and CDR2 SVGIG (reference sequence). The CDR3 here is CAWGSTSSYNEQFF. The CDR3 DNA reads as TGTGCCTGGGGGAGCACGAGCTCCTACAATGAGCAGTTCTTC.

Here the CDR3 reads CASSTRTGTNEKLFF. The CDR3 DNA reads as TGTGCCAGCAGCACCCGGACAGGGACTAATGAAAAACTGTTTTTT. The chain links TRBV13 to TRBJ1-4; 8 bases agree with TRBD1. The CDR3 sequence is 15 residues long. V lost 5 bases and J lost 2; bases outside the gene matches: 4. Germline V gives CDR1 PRHDT, CDR2 FYEKMQ (reference sequence).

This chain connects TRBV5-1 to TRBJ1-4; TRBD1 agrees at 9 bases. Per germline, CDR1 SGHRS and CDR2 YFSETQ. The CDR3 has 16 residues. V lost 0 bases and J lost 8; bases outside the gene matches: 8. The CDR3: CASSLVGTGREEKLFF. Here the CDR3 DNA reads TGCGCCAGCAGCTTGGTCGGGACAGGGAGGGAAGAAAAACTGTTTTTT.

The CDR3 spells CASRTTGDGNQPQHF. The CDR3 nucleotides are TGTGCCAGCAGAACAACAGGGGATGGCAATCAGCCCCAGCATTTT. V is TRBV6-1 and J is TRBJ1-5; 7 nucleotides align to TRBD1. V lost 6 bases to trimming and J lost 2 bases; unmatched junction nucleotides: 7. Germline V gives CDR1 MNHNS, CDR2 SASEGT. The CDR3 consists of 15 residues.

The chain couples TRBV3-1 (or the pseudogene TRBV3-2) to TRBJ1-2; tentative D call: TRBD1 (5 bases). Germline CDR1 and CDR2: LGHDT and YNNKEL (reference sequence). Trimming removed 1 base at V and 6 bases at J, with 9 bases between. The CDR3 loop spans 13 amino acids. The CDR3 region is CASSQGVRDGYTF. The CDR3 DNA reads TGTGCCAGCAGCCAAGGGGTCAGGGATGGCTACACCTTC.

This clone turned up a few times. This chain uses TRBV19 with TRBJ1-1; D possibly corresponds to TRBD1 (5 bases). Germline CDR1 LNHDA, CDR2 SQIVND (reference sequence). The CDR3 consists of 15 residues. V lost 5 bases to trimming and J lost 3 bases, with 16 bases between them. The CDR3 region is CASSYGTVEYTEAFF. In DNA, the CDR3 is TGTGCCAGTAGTTACGGGACTGTAGAATACACTGAAGCTTTCTTT.